The 26 T cell receptor beta chains reported below all come from one sample, sequenced in a study of T cell responses to AZD1222 COVID-19 vaccine. The table came from immunoSEQ multiplex PCR; TCRdb's copy has only in-frame clones and leaves some out. This sample has about 140,000 clones; approximately 92% occur once, and the top ten carry about 3.7%. Sample: peripheral blood, taken 28 days after the second AZD1222 dose. The receptors originated from an adult who received the AZD1222 COVID-19 vaccine.

Judged by abundance, this clone is medium-sized. V usage is TRBV5-1 and J usage is TRBJ2-7; 8 bases match TRBD1. The CDR3 totals 14 residues. CDR1 is SGHRS and CDR2 is YFSETQ in the germline V gene. The V gene end was trimmed by 4 bases and the J gene end by 4 bases; junction bases not matched to a gene: 7. The CDR3 is CASSTGTGLYEQYF. The CDR3 DNA follows: TGCGCCAGCAGCACCGGGACAGGATTATACGAGCAGTACTTC. Variable domain in full (rest from reference TRBV5-1 and TRBJ2-7): KAGVTQTPRYLIKTRGQQVTLSCSPISGHRSVSWYQQTPGQGLQFLFEYFSETQRNKGNFPGRFSGRQFSNSRSEMNVSTLELGDSALYLCASSTGTGLYEQYFGPGTRLTVT.

The chain links TRBV5-4 to TRBJ2-6, with D unresolved. Germline lookup yields CDR1 SGHNT and CDR2 YYREEE (reference sequence). Between the trimmed V and J ends, which lost 3 bases and 0 bases, there was a span of 7 bases. This CDR3 contains 15 residues. Here the CDR3 reads CASSSSSSGANVLTF. The CDR3 DNA is TGTGCCAGCAGCTCCTCTAGCTCTGGGGCCAACGTCCTGACTTTC.

This chain links TRBV2 with TRBJ2-1; D unclear. The V end was cut by 6 bases, the J end by 0 bases, with 12 bases between. The CDR3 loop spans 15 amino acids. Germline V CDR1 and CDR2: SNHLY, FYNNEI. CDR3 loop: CASRAAVTSYNEQFF. DNA for the CDR3: TGTGCCAGCAGGGCGGCGGTTACCTCCTACAATGAGCAGTTCTTC.

The chain is built from TRBV6-5 and TRBJ1-6; D might be TRBD1 (6 bases). Trimming left V 5 bases short and J 7 bases short, with 6 bases between. Germline V gene lookup returns CDR1 MNHEY and CDR2 SVGAGI. The CDR3 is 12 amino acids. CDR3 amino acids: CASSTGNSPLHF. The CDR3 coding sequence is TGTGCCAGCAGTACAGGGAATTCACCCCTCCACTTT.

V gene TRBV5-1 combines with J gene TRBJ2-1; tentatively, D is TRBD1 or TRBD2 (5 bases each). Germline CDR1 reads SGHRS; CDR2 reads YFSETQ. The CDR3 is made up of 15 amino acids. The V end lost 5 bases, the J end lost 3 bases, and 15 bases lay between the germline ends. In DNA form, the CDR3 reads TGCGCCAGCAGGAAGGAACAGGACTTCTACAATGAGCAGTTCTTC. This translates into CASRKEQDFYNEQFF.

This chain connects TRBV24-1 to TRBJ1-5; no clear D. Germline V gene sequence: CDR1 KGHDR, CDR2 SFDVKD. There are 12 residues in the CDR3. Trimming shortened V by 3 bases and J by 5 bases, and 4 bases separated the two germline ends. DNA for the CDR3: TGTGCCACCAGTGATGTAGATCAGCCCCAGCATTTT. It encodes CATSDVDQPQHF.

In DNA, the CDR3 is TGTGCCAGCAGCCCCCCAGAACGAAACACTGAAGCTTTCTTT. It specifies CASSPPERNTEAFF. This chain links TRBV6-5 with TRBJ1-1; D call uncertain. This CDR3 is 14 amino acids long. Germline lookup yields CDR1 MNHEY and CDR2 SVGAGI. Trimming removed 6 bases from V and 2 bases from J, with 13 bases in between.

V usage is TRBV4-1 and J usage is TRBJ1-1, with 7 nucleotides matching TRBD1. The germline V gene has CDR1 MGHRA and CDR2 YSYEKL. This CDR3 is built from 16 residues. J lost 4 bases, V lost 1 base, and 9 bases had no gene match. CDR3 sequence: CASSQVLVQGTTEAFF. The CDR3, as DNA: TGCGCCAGCAGCCAAGTCTTGGTACAGGGGACCACTGAAGCTTTCTTT.

This clone has only one observation. J is TRBJ1-1 and V is TRBV19; D unresolved. Trimming cost V 6 bases and J 6 bases, with 17 bases left between them. CDR3 size: 14 residues. Germline V gene lookup returns CDR1 LNHDA and CDR2 SQIVND (reference sequence). CDR3 protein: CASSQVGITSEAFF. CDR3 DNA: TGTGCCAGTAGCCAAGTAGGGATAACCTCTGAAGCTTTCTTT.

The gene calls are TRBV3-1 (or the pseudogene TRBV3-2) and TRBJ2-7; 7 bases agree with TRBD1. V trimming: 1 base; J trimming: 6 bases; junction bases outside the gene matches: 3. CDR1 LGHDT and CDR2 YNNKEL come from the germline V gene (reference sequence). This CDR3 is built from 13 residues. In DNA form, the CDR3 reads TGTGCCAGCAGCCAAGGAACAGGGGTCGAGCAGTACTTC. As protein: CASSQGTGVEQYF.

The V and J genes are TRBV14 and TRBJ2-1; 15 bases fit TRBD2. CDR3 size: 18 residues. The germline CDR1 and CDR2 sequences are SGHDN and FVKESK. V lost 5 bases, J lost 3 bases, and 8 bases stayed unmatched. The CDR3 DNA reads TGTGCCAGCAGCTCACGCCGGACTAGCGGGAGGGACTACAATGAGCAGTTCTTC. It yields the protein CASSSRRTSGRDYNEQFF.

V is TRBV24-1 and J is TRBJ2-1, with 10 nucleotides matching TRBD1. Losses at the gene ends were 4 bases for V and 8 bases for J; bases not matched to a gene: 10. Germline V gene sequence: CDR1 KGHDR, CDR2 SFDVKD. The CDR3 extends over 16 amino acids. CDR3 coding DNA: TGTGCCACCAGTGACCAGAAGACAGGGGGCAGCTATGAGCAGTTCTTC. This codes for CATSDQKTGGSYEQFF.

The chain uses TRBV3-1 (or the pseudogene TRBV3-2) and TRBJ1-3; a possible D gene is TRBD1 (5 bases). The germline V gene encodes CDR1 LGHDT and CDR2 YNNKEL (reference sequence). The CDR3 is 15 residues long. Trimming pared 5 bases from V and 4 bases from J, leaving 15 bases between. The CDR3, as DNA: TGTGCCAGCAGCACGATAATCGGGACGGGAAACACCATATATTTT. It is translated as CASSTIIGTGNTIYF.

The chain carries TRBV4-2 and TRBJ1-6; 12 bases map to TRBD1. Germline V gene data show CDR1 as LGHNA and CDR2 as YNFKEQ. The V gene end was trimmed by 4 bases and the J gene end by 4 bases; junction bases not matched to a gene: 5. CDR3 length equals 17 residues. The CDR3 region has the DNA TGTGCCAGCAGCCCCTCGGGACAGGGGGCTTATAATTCACCCCTCCACTTT. It is translated as CASSPSGQGAYNSPLHF.

The rearrangement joins TRBV18 to TRBJ2-1, with D possibly matching TRBD1 (6 bases). Germline assignment: CDR1 KGHSH and CDR2 LQKENI. V shed 4 bases and J shed 3 bases, with 10 bases lying between them. The CDR3 length is 14 residues. The chain's CDR3 is CASSLSQGYNEQFF. The CDR3, as DNA: TGTGCCAGCTCACTCTCACAGGGCTACAATGAGCAGTTCTTC. The full variable domain, rest sourced from reference TRBV18 and TRBJ2-1, is NAGVMQNPRHLVRRRGQEARLRCSPMKGHSHVYWYRQLPEEGLKFMVYLQKENIIDESGMPKERFSAEFPKEGPSILRIQQVVRGDSAAYFCASSLSQGYNEQFFGPGTRLTVL.

The V and J genes are TRBV4-3 and TRBJ2-3, with 10 bases aligning to TRBD2. With V trimmed by 4 bases and J by 6 bases, 7 bases remained unmatched. Germline values: CDR1 LGHNA, CDR2 YSLEER. The CDR3 loop spans 15 amino acids. CDR3 DNA: TGCGCCAGCAGCCGGTCTAGCGGGAGTCAGGATACGCAGTATTTT. Translated, it gives CASSRSSGSQDTQYF.

The chain uses TRBV19 and TRBJ1-1, with D tentatively TRBD1 (6 bases). This CDR3 region has 14 residues. Per germline, CDR1 LNHDA and CDR2 SQIVND (reference sequence). V was clipped by 5 bases and J by 1 base, with 11 bases between them. The CDR3 sequence: CASSPGTPNTEAFF. The CDR3 nucleotides are TGTGCCAGTAGTCCCGGGACACCGAACACTGAAGCTTTCTTT.

V is TRBV7-9 and J is TRBJ1-6, with 8 bases aligning to TRBD1. The CDR3 loop spans 15 amino acids. V was clipped by 5 bases and J by 7 bases; unmatched bases: 7. CDR1 is SEHNR and CDR2 is FQNEAQ in the germline V gene (reference sequence). CDR3 nucleotide sequence: TGTGCCAGCAGCGGCCCGGACAGGGAGAATTCACCCCTCCACTTT. The encoded protein is CASSGPDRENSPLHF.

The chain is built from TRBV3-1 (or the pseudogene TRBV3-2) and TRBJ1-3; tentative D call: TRBD1 (6 bases). Germline V gene sequence: CDR1 LGHDT, CDR2 YNNKEL (reference sequence). The CDR3 consists of 12 residues. V was shortened by 4 bases and J by 9 bases, with 10 bases between the two germline ends. The CDR3 DNA is TGTGCCAGCAGCCTCGGACAGACCACCATATATTTT. This gives the protein CASSLGQTTIYF.

J is TRBJ2-2 and V is TRBV27; 10 bases align to TRBD2. J was trimmed by 2 bases and V by 1 base; bases with no gene match: 4. The length of the CDR3 is 17 residues. Germline lookup yields CDR1 MNHEY and CDR2 SMNVEV (reference sequence). The CDR3 nucleotides read TGTGCCAGCAGTTTATATTTAGCGGGAGGCAACACCGGGGAGCTGTTTTTT. It codes for CASSLYLAGGNTGELFF.

In its sample, this clone was seen once. The chain couples TRBV27 to TRBJ1-2, with 8 bases lining up with TRBD1. Trimming took 6 bases from V and 8 from J; bases not matched to a gene: 11. Germline V lookup: CDR1 MNHEY, CDR2 SMNVEV (reference sequence). This CDR3 region has 14 residues. The CDR3 DNA reads as TGTGCCAGCAGCCCTGGACAGGGCATACGGGGCTACACCTTC. Translation gives CASSPGQGIRGYTF.

This clone has only a few counts. The chain is built from TRBV25-1 and TRBJ2-7, with TRBD1 matching over 9 bases. The junction had 4 bases not matched to a gene; V was cut back by 0 bases and J by 4 bases. The CDR3 has 15 residues. The germline gives CDR1 MGHDK, CDR2 SYGVNS. The CDR3 protein is CASSEYGDRAYEQYF. DNA for the CDR3: TGTGCCAGCAGTGAATACGGGGACAGGGCTTACGAGCAGTACTTC.

The chain links TRBV28 to TRBJ2-2; 10 bases line up with TRBD1. Trimming removed 4 bases from V and 4 bases from J; junction bases left unmatched: 12. Looked up from germline, CDR1 is MDHEN and CDR2 is SYDVKM. The CDR3 sequence is 18 residues long. The CDR3 bases are TGTGCCAGCAGTTGGGGACAGGGGACTTGGGGATTCACCGGGGAGCTGTTTTTT. Translated: CASSWGQGTWGFTGELFF.

The V gene is TRBV25-1, the J gene TRBJ1-5; no clear D gene. Between the trimmed V and J ends, which lost 2 bases and 7 bases, there was a span of 6 bases. The CDR3 runs to 12 residues. Germline CDR1 and CDR2: MGHDK and SYGVNS. The chain's CDR3 is CASSEGRQPQHF. CDR3 nucleotide sequence: TGTGCCAGCAGTGAAGGGAGGCAGCCCCAGCATTTT.

The V and J genes are TRBV4-3 and TRBJ1-1; D not certain. The germline V and J ends were trimmed by 0 bases and 5 bases, with 10 bases remaining between them. CDR1 LGHNA and CDR2 YSLEER come from the germline V gene. The CDR3 is 14 amino acids. CDR3 in amino acids: CASSQDMRGTEAFF. DNA for the CDR3: TGCGCCAGCAGCCAAGATATGCGGGGAACTGAAGCTTTCTTT.

V usage is TRBV28 and J usage is TRBJ1-2; the D is unclear. The V gene's germline CDR1 is MDHEN and CDR2 SYDVKM. Trimming took 4 bases from V and 4 from J, leaving 7 bases between them. The CDR3 totals 12 residues. The CDR3 loop is CASSYSSYGYTF. CDR3 DNA: TGTGCCAGCAGTTACAGCAGCTATGGCTACACCTTC.